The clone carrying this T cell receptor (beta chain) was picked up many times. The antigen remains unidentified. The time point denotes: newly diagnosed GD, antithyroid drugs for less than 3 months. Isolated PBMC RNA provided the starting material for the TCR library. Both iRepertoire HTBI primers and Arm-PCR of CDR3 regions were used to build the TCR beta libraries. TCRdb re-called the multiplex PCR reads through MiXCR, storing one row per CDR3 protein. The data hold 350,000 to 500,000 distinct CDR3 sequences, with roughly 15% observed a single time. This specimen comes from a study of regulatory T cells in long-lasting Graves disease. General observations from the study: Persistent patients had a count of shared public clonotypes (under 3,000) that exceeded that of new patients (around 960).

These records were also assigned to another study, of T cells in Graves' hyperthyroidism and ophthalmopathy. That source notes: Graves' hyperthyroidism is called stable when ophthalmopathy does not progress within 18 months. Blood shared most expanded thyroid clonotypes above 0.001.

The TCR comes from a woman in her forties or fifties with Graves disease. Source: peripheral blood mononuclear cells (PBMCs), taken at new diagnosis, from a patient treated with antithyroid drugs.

The CDR3 nucleotides read TGTGCCAGCAGCTTGGCGTCCGTGAGCGGGAGGTTAGCCTACAATGAGCAGTTCTTC. It specifies CASSLASVSGRLAYNEQFF. The chain carries TRBV7-9 and TRBJ2-1, with 9 bases fitting TRBD2. CDR3 length: 19 amino acids. Germline CDR1 reads SEHNR; CDR2 reads FQNEAQ (reference sequence). The V segment lost 3 bases and the J segment 2 bases; nucleotides outside the gene matches: 14.